The rows below give T cell receptor beta chains drawn from one sample of a study of T-cell reconstitution after alpha-beta-depleted transplantation in children. TCRdb analysed the PCR reads with MiXCR anew, one entry per CDR3 protein. The profile shows 95,000 to 150,000 distinct CDR3 sequences, more than 20% of them singletons. This specimen was PBMCs, mostly from graft donor cells, taken 180 days after TCRalphabeta/CD19-depleted stem cell transplant. The receptors were gathered from a male patient aged 2-15 years who had a stem cell transplant for chronic granulomatous disease, so the T cells may come from the graft donor. Both conserved end residues are trimmed from each CDR3. The size of a clone is reported for some rows only, either as once, few or many, or as a class for expanded clones.

v_call,clone_size,cdr3_aa
TRBV20-1,NA,SARDRQGWQETQY
TRBV12-3/TRBV12-4,few,ASSFGALFRTDTQY
TRBV29-1,many,SVGGSQETQY
TRBV5-1,NA,ASSSGQGGGNQPQH
TRBV12-3/TRBV12-4,NA,ASSNPEGFGSPLH
TRBV12-3/TRBV12-4,few,ASSGRDRGIEQY
TRBV7-9,few,ASSTQMHSGTEYEAF
TRBV7-8,NA,ASSLRDRIAKNIQY
TRBV12-3/TRBV12-4,NA,ASSLRGLVVSGELF
TRBV29-1,many,SVGRGRYEKLF
TRBV7-2,NA,ASILTSGADTQY
TRBV5-1,many,ASRDISQETQY
TRBV7-2,NA,ASSSIGTDPYNEQF
TRBV12-3/TRBV12-4,NA,ASSLVGTPNTEAF
TRBV4-3,many,ASSQDARAMWATHYGYT
TRBV20-1,NA,SAGTSGKETQY
TRBV12-3/TRBV12-4,many,ASRQSGTGGDTQY
TRBV29-1,many,SVGEPEAF
TRBV11-3,NA,ASSLGEDTQY
TRBV12-3/TRBV12-4,NA,ASSLALAGHLGYEQY
TRBV15,NA,ATSSGYEQY
TRBV11-2,NA,ASSLGVRIDGDEQF
TRBV6-5,NA,ASSYFGSGRYEQF
TRBV5-5,NA,ASSLVLAGRETQY
TRBV9,NA,ASSLGLAYEQY
TRBV15,NA,ATSRDFGLAGGPAYEQY
TRBV15,once,ATSRDTPTDTQY
TRBV5-6,NA,ASSLGGLYGYT
TRBV20-1,NA,SARDVSITF
TRBV12-3/TRBV12-4,few,ASSVPGQGLHTQY
TRBV12-3/TRBV12-4,NA,ASSLLSGQPQH
TRBV20-1,few,SAVARTRVYEQY
TRBV28,NA,ASSYLEQF
TRBV5-1,many,ASSLDTNSYEQY
TRBV20-1,NA,SARAPSGGYNEQF
TRBV27,many,ASSSNPGVGVTEAF
TRBV6-6,few,ASSSTRQEAF
TRBV9,NA,ASSPGPWNEQF
TRBV3-1,once,ASRGTLDQPQH
TRBV12-5,NA,ASGLGFSYEQY
TRBV5-5,many,ASSPWTGGYIKAF
TRBV3-1,many,ASSQGHLSYEQY
TRBV28,many,ASSPVVTVGVGYEQY